Below are 20 T cell receptor beta chains sequenced from a single sample in a study of T cell responses to AZD1222 COVID-19 vaccine. TCRdb keeps only in-frame clones here, not all; method: immunoSEQ multiplex PCR. The sample shows about 89,000 clones, about nine tenths of them seen only once. The sample here was peripheral blood, taken 28 days after the second AZD1222 dose. All receptors derive from an adult who received the AZD1222 COVID-19 vaccine.

The chain employs TRBV5-1 and TRBJ1-1, with 10 nucleotides matching TRBD1. The trim removed 3 bases at V and 1 base at J, leaving 6 bases unmatched. Germline CDR1 and CDR2: SGHRS and YFSETQ. The CDR3 sequence is 16 residues long. CDR3 sequence reads: CASSSLRDRGNTEAFF. The CDR3 coding sequence is TGCGCCAGCAGCTCCCTCCGGGACAGGGGGAACACTGAAGCTTTCTTT.

The chain employs TRBV19 and TRBJ1-5; 9 nucleotides align to TRBD1. The length of the CDR3 is 15 residues. The V and J ends lost 10 bases and 3 bases, in that order; junction bases with no gene match: 10. CDR1 and CDR2 (germline): LNHDA, SQIVND (reference sequence). This chain's CDR3 is CATGTGIYYNQPQHF. Here the CDR3 DNA reads TGTGCCACAGGGACAGGGATTTATTACAATCAGCCCCAGCATTTT.

The CDR3 spells CASSPPQGSCFPQAYYEQYF. CDR3 bases: TGCGCCAGCAGTCCCCCCCAGGGGTCTTGCTTCCCCCAGGCCTACTACGAGCAGTACTTC. The chain uses TRBV23-1 and TRBJ2-7; D perhaps matches TRBD1 (6 bases). TRBV23-1 is classed as an ORF, of uncertain function. The CDR3 runs to 20 residues. The ends were cut back, 4 bases at V and 3 bases at J, with 31 bases in the middle.

The table lists this clone with a count of one. Different DNA sequences within this sample yield the same CDR3. This chain uses TRBV3-1 (or the pseudogene TRBV3-2) with TRBJ1-5; 7 nucleotides match TRBD1. This CDR3 is 14 amino acids long. Germline trimming cut 4 bases from V and 4 bases from J; bases unmatched to any gene: 4. CDR1 LGHDT and CDR2 YNNKEL come from the germline V gene (reference sequence). The CDR3 DNA reads TGTGCCAGCAGCCGCAGACAGGGTAATCAGCCCCAGCATTTT. Its translation: CASSRRQGNQPQHF.

This sequence joins TRBV5-1 and TRBJ2-7; 9 positions match TRBD1. This CDR3 has 15 amino acids. With V trimmed by 3 bases and J by 2 bases, 6 bases remained unmatched. CDR1 is SGHRS, CDR2 YFSETQ, per germline. The CDR3 coding sequence is TGCGCCAGCAGCTCCTTACAGGGGGCCACCTACGAGCAGTACTTC. Translation gives CASSSLQGATYEQYF.

V gene TRBV13 combines with J gene TRBJ2-7, with 10 bases identical to TRBD2. The CDR3 is 15 residues long. Germline CDR1 PRHDT, CDR2 FYEKMQ (reference sequence). V lost 5 bases, J lost 4 bases, and 8 bases stayed unmatched. The CDR3 here is CASSPRTSGLYEQYF. CDR3 DNA: TGTGCCAGCAGCCCCCGGACTAGCGGACTGTACGAGCAGTACTTC.

V usage is TRBV13 and J usage is TRBJ2-7; D ambiguous. Trimming pared 3 bases from V and 0 bases from J, leaving 3 bases between. In germline, CDR1 is PRHDT, CDR2 FYEKMQ (reference sequence). This CDR3 region has 12 residues. The CDR3 nucleotides are TGTGCCAGCAGCTTCAGCTCCTACGAGCAGTACTTC. Translating it yields CASSFSSYEQYF.

The chain joins TRBV19 to TRBJ2-7, with 10 bases fitting TRBD1. CDR1 is LNHDA, CDR2 SQIVND, per germline (reference sequence). This CDR3 is 17 amino acids long. With V trimmed by 4 bases and J by 4 bases, 13 bases remained unmatched. Written as DNA, the CDR3 is TGTGCCAGTAGTAAACGGCTGGACAGGGGGAGGTATTACGAGCAGTACTTC. It yields the protein CASSKRLDRGRYYEQYF.

This sequence joins TRBV5-1 and TRBJ1-4; 8 nucleotides align to TRBD1. Per germline, CDR1 SGHRS and CDR2 YFSETQ. After removal of 6 bases from V and 5 bases from J, the junction contained 6 bases not matched to a gene. This CDR3 region has 14 residues. The CDR3 reads CASTRGQGNEKLFF. CDR3 in DNA: TGCGCCAGCACCAGAGGACAGGGCAATGAAAAACTGTTTTTT.

The sample holds a few counts of this clone. The V call is TRBV5-1, the J call TRBJ2-1; D gene ambiguous. V was trimmed by 1 base and J by 5 bases, leaving 4 bases between them. In germline, CDR1 is SGHRS, CDR2 YFSETQ. This CDR3 region has 12 residues. The CDR3: CASSLQDNEQFF. DNA for the CDR3: TGCGCCAGCAGCTTGCAGGACAATGAGCAGTTCTTC.

The rearrangement links TRBV11-3 to TRBJ2-1; tentatively, D is TRBD1 (5 bases). Between the trimmed V and J ends, which lost 5 bases and 8 bases, there was a span of 16 bases. CDR3 length: 14 amino acids. Looked up from germline, CDR1 is SGHNT and CDR2 is YENEEA. The CDR3, as DNA: TGTGCCAGCAGCCCCGACGGTCAGGGTGATGAGCAGTTCTTC. Translated: CASSPDGQGDEQFF.

V is TRBV2 and J is TRBJ1-4, with unresolved D. V lost 8 bases, J lost 5 bases, and 15 bases lay in between. Germline CDR1 is SNHLY and CDR2 is FYNNEI. This CDR3 has 14 amino acids. CDR3 in amino acids: CASGPALSNEKLFF. CDR3 nucleotide sequence: TGTGCCAGCGGGCCGGCTCTTTCAAATGAAAAACTGTTTTTT. The complete variable domain, with remaining parts taken from reference TRBV2 and TRBJ1-4, reads EPEVTQTPSHQVTQMGQEVILRCVPISNHLYFYWYRQILGQKVEFLVSFYNNEISEKSEIFDDQFSVERPDGSNFTLKIRSTKLEDSAMYFCASGPALSNEKLFFGSGTQLSVL.

This clone was seen a handful of times. The rearrangement uses TRBV3-1 (or the pseudogene TRBV3-2) and TRBJ1-2; 8 positions agree with TRBD1. Germline assignment: CDR1 LGHDT and CDR2 YNNKEL (reference sequence). The ends lost 1 base at V and 7 bases at J; junction bases unmatched: 11. This CDR3 has 16 residues. The DNA for the CDR3 is TGTGCCAGCAGCCAAGGTCGGGGTCAGGGGGCTGGTGGCTACACCTTC. It specifies CASSQGRGQGAGGYTF.

J is TRBJ1-2 and V is TRBV19; TRBD1 aligns across 10 bases. V lost 5 bases, J lost 8 bases, and 8 bases stayed unmatched. From germline, CDR1 is LNHDA and CDR2 SQIVND (reference sequence). This CDR3 has 14 amino acids. The CDR3 reads CASSPDRGGRGYTF. DNA of the CDR3: TGTGCCAGTAGTCCGGACAGGGGGGGACGGGGCTACACCTTC.

The chain recombines TRBV10-3 with TRBJ2-7; TRBD2 agrees at 9 bases. Germline assignment: CDR1 ENHRY and CDR2 SYGVKD. The junction had 11 bases not matched to a gene; V was cut back by 8 bases and J by 0 bases. The CDR3 consists of 16 residues. CDR3 amino acids: CAIAKGLALSSYEQYF. The CDR3 DNA reads TGTGCCATCGCAAAGGGACTAGCTCTGAGCTCCTACGAGCAGTACTTC.

The rearrangement uses TRBV19 and TRBJ1-5; TRBD1 agrees at 7 bases. The germline V gene encodes CDR1 LNHDA and CDR2 SQIVND (reference sequence). The V gene end was trimmed by 7 bases and the J gene end by 3 bases; junction bases not matched to a gene: 9. This CDR3 is 15 amino acids long. This CDR3 is CASKYDRADNQPQHF. The CDR3 region has the DNA TGTGCCAGTAAATACGACAGGGCCGACAATCAGCCCCAGCATTTT.

The chain uses TRBV11-2 and TRBJ2-5; 11 bases align to TRBD2. Germline V gene sequence: CDR1 SGHAT, CDR2 FQNNGV. The CDR3 sequence is 18 residues long. The ends lost 3 bases at V and 1 base at J; junction bases unmatched: 10. As DNA, the CDR3 is TGTGCCAGCAGCTTGGGCGGGCTAGCGGGGGGATTCCAAGAGACCCAGTACTTC. It yields the protein CASSLGGLAGGFQETQYF.

The chain carries TRBV11-2 and TRBJ2-1, with 12 nucleotides matching TRBD2. With 4 bases clipped from V and 8 bases from J, the junction kept 18 bases outside the gene matches. The CDR3 is 19 residues long. The V gene's germline CDR1 is SGHAT and CDR2 FQNNGV. CDR3 DNA sequence: TGTGCCAGCAGCTCCCCTTGGACTAGCGGGATCCCATCGTTTGATGAGCAGTTCTTC. Its protein product is CASSSPWTSGIPSFDEQFF.

This rearrangement joins TRBV30 to TRBJ2-2; D may correspond to TRBD1 or TRBD2 (6 bases each). This CDR3 is 15 amino acids long. Germline assignment: CDR1 GTSNPN and CDR2 SVGIG (reference sequence). V was clipped by 7 bases and J by 3 bases, with 18 bases between them. The CDR3 DNA reads TGTGCCTCATCGACAGTAGGGGGGTACACCGGGGAGCTGTTTTTT. It yields the protein CASSTVGGYTGELFF.

V gene TRBV5-1 combines with J gene TRBJ2-1; 8 bases are a match to TRBD2. This CDR3 spans 20 amino acids. CDR1 SGHRS and CDR2 YFSETQ come from the germline V gene. V shed 2 bases, J shed 3 bases, and the junction held 19 bases outside the gene matches. The CDR3 is CASSLTSAGRSLADYNEQFF. In DNA form, the CDR3 reads TGCGCCAGCAGCTTAACGTCCGCAGGGAGATCACTAGCGGACTACAATGAGCAGTTCTTC. The variable domain in full, completed from reference TRBV5-1 and TRBJ2-1, reads KAGVTQTPRYLIKTRGQQVTLSCSPISGHRSVSWYQQTPGQGLQFLFEYFSETQRNKGNFPGRFSGRQFSNSRSEMNVSTLELGDSALYLCASSLTSAGRSLADYNEQFFGPGTRLTVL.